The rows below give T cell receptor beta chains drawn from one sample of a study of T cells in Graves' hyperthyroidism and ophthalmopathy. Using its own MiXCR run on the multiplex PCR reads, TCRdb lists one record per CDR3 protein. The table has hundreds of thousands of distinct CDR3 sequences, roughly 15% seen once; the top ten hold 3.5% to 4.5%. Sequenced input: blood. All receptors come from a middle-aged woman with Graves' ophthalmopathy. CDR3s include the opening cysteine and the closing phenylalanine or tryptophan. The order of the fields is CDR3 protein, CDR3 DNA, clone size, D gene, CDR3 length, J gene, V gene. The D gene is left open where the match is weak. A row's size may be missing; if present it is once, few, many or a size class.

CDR3: CSAKLAGEDEQYF
DNA: TGCAGTGCGAAACTAGCGGGTGAAGACGAGCAGTACTTC
size: NA
D: TRBD2
length: 13
J: TRBJ2-7
V: TRBV20-1

CDR3: CASSWAGDQPQHF
DNA: TGCGCCAGCAGCTGGGCAGGGGATCAGCCCCAGCATTTT
size: many
D: NA
length: 13
J: TRBJ1-5
V: TRBV5-1

CDR3: CASSLRVGGNQPQHF
DNA: TGTGCCAGCAGTTTAAGGGTCGGGGGGAATCAGCCCCAGCATTTT
size: many
D: NA
length: 15
J: TRBJ1-5
V: TRBV27

CDR3: CASRGTGLTGELFF
DNA: TGTGCCAGCAGAGGGACAGGGTTGACCGGGGAGCTGTTTTTT
size: many
D: TRBD1
length: 14
J: TRBJ2-2
V: TRBV6-2/TRBV6-3

CDR3: CATSSSARGGETQYF
DNA: TGTGCCACCAGTTCTAGCGCAAGAGGGGGAGAGACCCAGTACTTC
size: few
D: NA
length: 15
J: TRBJ2-5
V: TRBV24-1

CDR3: CAIKGNAPEATEAFF
DNA: TGTGCCATCAAGGGGAACGCACCGGAGGCCACTGAAGCTTTCTTT
size: NA
D: NA
length: 15
J: TRBJ1-1
V: TRBV10-3

CDR3: CASSSPRVTAQGARWTEAFF
DNA: TGTGCCAGCAGCTCCCCTAGGGTAACTGCGCAGGGGGCGAGGTGGACTGAAGCTTTCTTT
size: many
D: TRBD1
length: 20
J: TRBJ1-1
V: TRBV7-1

CDR3: CASSGLLELATGKATNYGYTF
DNA: TGTGCCAGCAGCGGCCTCTTAGAACTGGCGACAGGGAAGGCGACTAACTATGGCTACACCTTC
size: few
D: TRBD1
length: 21
J: TRBJ1-2
V: TRBV9

CDR3: CSVERGMGNTEAFF
DNA: TGCAGCGTTGAAAGGGGGATGGGGAACACTGAAGCTTTCTTT
size: many
D: NA
length: 14
J: TRBJ1-1
V: TRBV29-1

CDR3: CASSIGGRRLYSAKNIQYF
DNA: TGTGCCAGTAGCATTGGAGGTCGTAGGCTTTATTCAGCCAAAAACATTCAGTACTTC
size: many
D: NA
length: 19
J: TRBJ2-4
V: TRBV19

CDR3: CASSTPGTYSNQPQHF
DNA: TGTGCCAGTAGTACCCCGGGGACATATAGCAATCAGCCCCAGCATTTT
size: few
D: NA
length: 16
J: TRBJ1-5
V: TRBV19

CDR3: CASSLRSGRASGTGELFF
DNA: TGTGCCAGCAGCTTACGCAGCGGGAGGGCCTCGGGCACCGGGGAGCTGTTTTTT
size: many
D: TRBD2
length: 18
J: TRBJ2-2
V: TRBV7-2

CDR3: CSARQQGDTEAFF
DNA: TGCAGTGCTAGACAACAGGGGGACACTGAAGCTTTCTTT
size: many
D: TRBD1
length: 13
J: TRBJ1-1
V: TRBV20-1

CDR3: CASSFLTSGTGKTQYF
DNA: TGTGCCAGCAGTTTCTTGACTAGCGGGACAGGGAAGACCCAGTACTTC
size: many
D: TRBD2
length: 16
J: TRBJ2-5
V: TRBV28

CDR3: CSARPKRTGGFYEQYF
DNA: TGCAGTGCTAGACCAAAGAGGACAGGGGGCTTCTACGAGCAGTACTTC
size: many
D: TRBD1
length: 16
J: TRBJ2-7
V: TRBV20-1

CDR3: CASVGGADLNTEAFF
DNA: TGTGCTAGTGTAGGGGGGGCAGATTTGAACACTGAAGCTTTCTTT
size: many
D: NA
length: 15
J: TRBJ1-1
V: TRBV12-5

CDR3: CAWAPRTEAFF
DNA: TGTGCCTGGGCCCCGCGCACTGAAGCTTTCTTT
size: many
D: NA
length: 11
J: TRBJ1-1
V: TRBV30

CDR3: CASSFGVGQPQHF
DNA: TGTGCCAGCAGCTTCGGGGTAGGTCAGCCCCAGCATTTT
size: many
D: NA
length: 13
J: TRBJ1-5
V: TRBV7-6

CDR3: CASTARLAASYEQYF
DNA: TGTGCCAGCACAGCGCGACTAGCTGCCTCCTACGAGCAGTACTTC
size: few
D: TRBD2
length: 15
J: TRBJ2-7
V: TRBV5-5

CDR3: CASSAGSYPIAGATGEQYF
DNA: TGTGCCAGCAGCGCCGGGTCTTACCCCATAGCGGGAGCCACGGGGGAGCAGTACTTC
size: few
D: TRBD2
length: 19
J: TRBJ2-7
V: TRBV11-1

CDR3: CASSLDLLAGAFHEQFF
DNA: TGTGCCAGCAGCTTAGATCTACTAGCGGGAGCGTTTCATGAGCAGTTCTTC
size: NA
D: TRBD2
length: 17
J: TRBJ2-1
V: TRBV11-3

CDR3: CSARPFREGAGTGELFF
DNA: TGCAGTGCTAGACCATTCCGAGAGGGAGCGGGCACCGGGGAGCTGTTTTTT
size: few
D: NA
length: 17
J: TRBJ2-2
V: TRBV20-1

CDR3: CASSGRGQRQETQYF
DNA: TGTGCCAGCAGCGGAAGGGGACAGAGACAAGAGACCCAGTACTTC
size: many
D: TRBD1
length: 15
J: TRBJ2-5
V: TRBV7-2

CDR3: CSARLPGDNEQYF
DNA: TGCAGTGCTAGATTGCCCGGGGACAACGAGCAGTACTTC
size: many
D: NA
length: 13
J: TRBJ2-7
V: TRBV20-1

CDR3: CASTTGGPAYEQYF
DNA: TGTGCCAGCACGACAGGCGGGCCGGCCTACGAGCAGTACTTC
size: many
D: NA
length: 14
J: TRBJ2-7
V: TRBV6-1

CDR3: CASSSVRESRETQYF
DNA: TGTGCCAGCAGTTCCGTGCGGGAGAGTCGAGAGACCCAGTACTTC
size: many
D: TRBD2
length: 15
J: TRBJ2-5
V: TRBV28

CDR3: CASKGAENQPQHF
DNA: TGTGCCAGCAAGGGGGCAGAAAATCAGCCCCAGCATTTT
size: NA
D: TRBD1
length: 13
J: TRBJ1-5
V: TRBV2

CDR3: CASSFTSGSTDTQYF
DNA: TGTGCCAGCAGTTTCACTAGCGGGAGCACAGATACGCAGTATTTT
size: many
D: TRBD2
length: 15
J: TRBJ2-3
V: TRBV12-3/TRBV12-4

CDR3: CATSRRGGELFF
DNA: TGTGCCACCAGCAGGCGCGGCGGGGAGCTGTTTTTT
size: many
D: NA
length: 12
J: TRBJ2-2
V: TRBV15

CDR3: CASSPSVDSDTQYF
DNA: TGTGCCAGCAGCCCCAGTGTCGATTCGGATACGCAGTATTTT
size: few
D: NA
length: 14
J: TRBJ2-3
V: TRBV5-8

CDR3: CSVQQPNQPQHF
DNA: TGCAGCGTTCAACAACCAAATCAGCCCCAGCATTTT
size: NA
D: NA
length: 12
J: TRBJ1-5
V: TRBV29-1

CDR3: CASRFNRDRANIQYF
DNA: TGTGCCAGCAGGTTTAACCGGGACAGGGCGAACATTCAGTACTTC
size: few
D: TRBD1
length: 15
J: TRBJ2-4
V: TRBV9

CDR3: CASSPSTPHQPQHF
DNA: TGTGCCAGCAGTCCTTCTACGCCCCATCAGCCCCAGCATTTT
size: many
D: NA
length: 14
J: TRBJ1-5
V: TRBV27

CDR3: CSATTSGRGHEQYF
DNA: TGCAGTGCAACGACTAGCGGGAGAGGCCACGAGCAGTACTTC
size: many
D: TRBD2
length: 14
J: TRBJ2-7
V: TRBV20-1

CDR3: CASQPDDNQPQHF
DNA: TGTGCCAGTCAACCCGATGACAATCAGCCCCAGCATTTT
size: many
D: NA
length: 13
J: TRBJ1-5
V: TRBV19

CDR3: CAWSGTSGSLGTGELFF
DNA: TGTGCCTGGAGTGGGACTAGCGGGAGTCTGGGGACCGGGGAGCTGTTTTTT
size: few
D: TRBD2
length: 17
J: TRBJ2-2
V: TRBV30

CDR3: CSGAGTGFGYTF
DNA: TGCAGTGGCGCCGGGACAGGGTTTGGCTACACCTTC
size: NA
D: TRBD1
length: 12
J: TRBJ1-2
V: TRBV20-1

CDR3: CASRETDSPLHF
DNA: TGTGCCAGCAGGGAGACCGACTCACCCCTCCACTTT
size: many
D: NA
length: 12
J: TRBJ1-6
V: TRBV28

CDR3: CATSRDGGAGSNQPQHF
DNA: TGTGCCACCAGCAGAGACGGGGGTGCCGGGAGCAATCAGCCCCAGCATTTT
size: many
D: NA
length: 17
J: TRBJ1-5
V: TRBV15

CDR3: CAISDGRYSYEQYF
DNA: TGTGCCATCAGCGACGGTAGATATTCCTACGAGCAGTACTTC
size: NA
D: NA
length: 14
J: TRBJ2-7
V: TRBV10-3

CDR3: CASSKGRNYGYTF
DNA: TGTGCCAGCAGCAAGGGTAGAAACTATGGCTACACCTTC
size: many
D: NA
length: 13
J: TRBJ1-2
V: TRBV27

CDR3: CAWSQLSQGYTEAFF
DNA: TGTGCCTGGAGTCAACTTTCTCAGGGATATACTGAAGCTTTCTTT
size: NA
D: NA
length: 15
J: TRBJ1-1
V: TRBV30

CDR3: CASSLSSLSGANVLTF
DNA: TGTGCCAGCAGCTTGTCATCCCTCTCTGGGGCCAACGTCCTGACTTTC
size: few
D: NA
length: 16
J: TRBJ2-6
V: TRBV7-8